Listed here is a single T cell receptor (beta chain). Its antigen remains unidentified. The germline V gene has CDR1 SGDLS and CDR2 YYNGEE. V lost 0 bases and J lost 8, with 21 bases in between. The CDR3 spans 18 residues. This specimen belongs to a study of T cells in localized non-small cell lung cancer. Study conclusions and caveats: Highest T cell clonality was seen in uninvolved adjacent lung, surpassing that measured in tumor.

TCRdb keeps only in-frame clones here, not all; method: immunoSEQ multiplex PCR. The sample carries tens of thousands of clones, 85% recorded once. The chain recombines TRBV9 with TRBJ1-6, with D perhaps matching TRBD1 (6 bases). The sample in question was PBMCs, obtained before any cancer treatment. The receptor comes from a woman aged 40 to 75 with stage II squamous cell lung carcinoma. CDR3 nucleotides: TGTGCCAGCAGCGTAGATACCGGGGGCCGTAATATGGATTCACCCCTCCACTTT. Protein product: CASSVDTGGRNMDSPLHF.